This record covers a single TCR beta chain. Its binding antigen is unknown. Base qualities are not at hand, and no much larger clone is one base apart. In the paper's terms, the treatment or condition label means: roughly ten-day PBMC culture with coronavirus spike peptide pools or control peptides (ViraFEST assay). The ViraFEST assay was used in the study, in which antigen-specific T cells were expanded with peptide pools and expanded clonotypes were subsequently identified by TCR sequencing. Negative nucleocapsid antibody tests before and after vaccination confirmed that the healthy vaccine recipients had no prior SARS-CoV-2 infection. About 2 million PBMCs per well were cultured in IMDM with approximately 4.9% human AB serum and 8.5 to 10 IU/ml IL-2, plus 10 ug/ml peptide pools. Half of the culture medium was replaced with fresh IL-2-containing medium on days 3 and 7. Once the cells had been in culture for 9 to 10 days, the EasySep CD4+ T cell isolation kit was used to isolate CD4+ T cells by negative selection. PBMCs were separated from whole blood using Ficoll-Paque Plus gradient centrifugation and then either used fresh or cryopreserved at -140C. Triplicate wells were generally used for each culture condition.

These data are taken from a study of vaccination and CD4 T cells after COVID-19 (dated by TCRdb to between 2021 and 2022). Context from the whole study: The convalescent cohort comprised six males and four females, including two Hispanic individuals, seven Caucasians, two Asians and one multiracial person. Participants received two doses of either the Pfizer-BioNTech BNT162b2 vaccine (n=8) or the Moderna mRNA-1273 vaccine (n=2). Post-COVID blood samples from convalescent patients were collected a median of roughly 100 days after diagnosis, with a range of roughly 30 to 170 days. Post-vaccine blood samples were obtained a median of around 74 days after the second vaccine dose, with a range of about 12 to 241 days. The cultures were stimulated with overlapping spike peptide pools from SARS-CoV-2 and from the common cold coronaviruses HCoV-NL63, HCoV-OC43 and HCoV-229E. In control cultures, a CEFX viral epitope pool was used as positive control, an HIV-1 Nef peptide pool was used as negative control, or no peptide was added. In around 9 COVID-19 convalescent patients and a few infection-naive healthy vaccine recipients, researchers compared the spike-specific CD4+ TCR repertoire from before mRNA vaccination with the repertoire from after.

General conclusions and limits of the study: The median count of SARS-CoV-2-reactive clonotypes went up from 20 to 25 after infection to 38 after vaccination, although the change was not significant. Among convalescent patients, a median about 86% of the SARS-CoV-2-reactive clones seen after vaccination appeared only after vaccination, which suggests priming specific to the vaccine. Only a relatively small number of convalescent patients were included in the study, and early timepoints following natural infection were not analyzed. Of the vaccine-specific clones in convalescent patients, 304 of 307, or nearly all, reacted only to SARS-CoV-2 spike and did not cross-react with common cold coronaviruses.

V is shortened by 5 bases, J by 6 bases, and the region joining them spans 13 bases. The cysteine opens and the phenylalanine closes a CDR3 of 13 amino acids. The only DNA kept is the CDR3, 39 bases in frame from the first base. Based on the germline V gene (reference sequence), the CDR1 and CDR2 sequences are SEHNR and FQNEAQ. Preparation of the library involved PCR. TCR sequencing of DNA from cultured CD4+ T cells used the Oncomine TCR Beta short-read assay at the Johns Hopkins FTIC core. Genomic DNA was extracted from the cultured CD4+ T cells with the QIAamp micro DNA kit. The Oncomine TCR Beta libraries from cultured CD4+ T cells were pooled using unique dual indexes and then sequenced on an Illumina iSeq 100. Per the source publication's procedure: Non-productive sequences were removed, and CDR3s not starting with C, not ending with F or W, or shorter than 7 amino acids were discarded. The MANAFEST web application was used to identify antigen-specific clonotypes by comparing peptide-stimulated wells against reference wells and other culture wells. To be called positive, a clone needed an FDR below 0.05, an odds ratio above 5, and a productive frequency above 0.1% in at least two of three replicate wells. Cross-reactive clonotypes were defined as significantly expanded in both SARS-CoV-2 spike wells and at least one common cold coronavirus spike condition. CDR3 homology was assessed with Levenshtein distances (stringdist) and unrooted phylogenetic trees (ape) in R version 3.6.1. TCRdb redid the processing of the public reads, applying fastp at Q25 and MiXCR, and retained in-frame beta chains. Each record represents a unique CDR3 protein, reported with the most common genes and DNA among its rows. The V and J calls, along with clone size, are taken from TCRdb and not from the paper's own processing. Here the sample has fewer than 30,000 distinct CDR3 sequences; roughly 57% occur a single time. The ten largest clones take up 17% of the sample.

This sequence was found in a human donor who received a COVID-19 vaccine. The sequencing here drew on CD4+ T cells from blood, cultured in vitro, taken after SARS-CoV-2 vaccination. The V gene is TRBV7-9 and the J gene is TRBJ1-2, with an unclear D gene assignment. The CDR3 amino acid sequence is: CASSGVIGNGYTF. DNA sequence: TGTGCCAGCAGCGGAGTAATCGGTAATGGCTACACCTTC.